This T cell receptor (beta chain) was identified during a study of T cells in Graves' hyperthyroidism and ophthalmopathy. This clonotype was picked up one time. Its matching antigen is unknown. The investigators amplified TCR beta CDR3 regions from RNA transcripts. HTBI primers were employed in a first-round RT-PCR of the TCR CDR3. TCRdb used MiXCR to reprocess the multiplex PCR reads, holding one entry per CDR3 protein. The sample has 450,000 to 700,000 distinct CDR3 sequences; about half are singletons. Broader study findings: From stable hyperthyroidism, ophthalmopathy was separated by a 13 V-J model. The model anticipated ophthalmopathy a median about 7 months pre-onset.

Exclusion followed for patients with uncontrolled infection, other autoimmune disease, pregnancy or lactation. Diagnosis relied on clinical symptoms, serum thyroxine and TRAb, thyroid ultrasound and orbital computed tomography. The receptor was isolated from an adult woman with Graves' disease, either hyperthyroidism or ophthalmopathy (not recorded which). Source material: peripheral blood or thyroid tissue (not recorded which).

The CDR3 coding sequence is TGTGCCAGCAGCTACGCTGACAGGGGGTTCGGTCAGCCCCAGCATTTT. Protein sequence: CASSYADRGFGQPQHF. The chain is built from TRBV7-8 and TRBJ1-5; 9 bases line up with TRBD1. The CDR3 totals 16 residues. J gave up 6 bases and V 4 bases, and 10 bases lay outside the gene matches. Germline assignment: CDR1 SGHVS and CDR2 FQNEAQ.